These 19 T cell receptor beta chains share one sample of origin, sequenced in a study of blood T cell repertoires in COVID-19. TCRdb's copy holds only in-frame clones and misses some; the assay was immunoSEQ multiplex PCR. This sample yields about 310,000 clones, of which around 87% are seen a single time; about 7.8% belongs to the top ten. The specimen was peripheral blood. The receptors derive from a woman between 50 and 59 years old who had recovered from COVID-19.

CDR3 residues: CASRNRVLSTEAFF. CDR3 in DNA: TGTGCCAGCAGAAACAGGGTGTTAAGCACTGAAGCTTTCTTT. The chain joins TRBV7-2 to TRBJ1-1; D perhaps matches TRBD1 (6 bases). Trimming cost V 6 bases and J 4 bases, with 15 bases left between them. Germline CDR1 and CDR2: SGHTA and FQGNSA. The CDR3 has 14 residues.

This chain links TRBV3-1 (or the pseudogene TRBV3-2) with TRBJ1-3; D is ambiguous. The CDR3 contains 16 residues. Germline values: CDR1 LGHDT, CDR2 YNNKEL (reference sequence). V gave up 7 bases and J gave up 0 bases, with 16 bases separating them. The CDR3 nucleotides are TGTGCCAGCACCCCCCTGAGCGGAGGCTCTGGAAACACCATATATTTT. Protein: CASTPLSGGSGNTIYF.

This CDR3 is CASSAGLGYGYTF. The CDR3 nucleotides read TGTGCCAGCAGCGCGGGTCTAGGCTATGGCTACACCTTC. The J gene is TRBJ1-2, the V gene TRBV9; D is unresolved. This CDR3 is 13 amino acids long. Germline loops: CDR1 SGDLS, CDR2 YYNGEE. Trimming took off 3 bases at V and 4 bases at J, with 10 bases between the two ends. The variable domain in full, completed from reference TRBV9 and TRBJ1-2, reads DSGVTQTPKHLITATGQRVTLRCSPRSGDLSVYWYQQSLDQGLQFLIQYYNGEERAKGNILERFSAQQFPDLHSELNLSSLELGDSALYFCASSAGLGYGYTFGSGTRLTVV.

The chain employs TRBV5-1 and TRBJ2-3; possibly TRBD2 for D (6 bases). V lost 4 bases, J lost 6 bases, and 18 bases lay in between. Looked up from germline, CDR1 is SGHRS and CDR2 is YFSETQ. This CDR3 has 15 amino acids. The CDR3 DNA follows: TGCGCCAGCAGCCGTGGGGACTCTTCGATGGATACGCAGTATTTT. Protein sequence: CASSRGDSSMDTQYF. Filled out from reference TRBV5-1 and TRBJ2-3, the complete variable domain reads KAGVTQTPRYLIKTRGQQVTLSCSPISGHRSVSWYQQTPGQGLQFLFEYFSETQRNKGNFPGRFSGRQFSNSRSEMNVSTLELGDSALYLCASSRGDSSMDTQYFGPGTRLTVL.

The chain combines TRBV7-6 with TRBJ1-5; 7 positions agree with TRBD1. Germline values: CDR1 SGHVS, CDR2 FNYEAQ. The CDR3 loop spans 15 amino acids. V gave up 2 bases and J gave up 5 bases; unmatched junction bases: 6. This chain's CDR3 is CASSLHRGGDQPQHF. The CDR3 DNA reads TGTGCCAGCAGCTTACACAGGGGAGGTGATCAGCCCCAGCATTTT. Full variable domain (outside the CDR3, taken from reference TRBV7-6 and TRBJ1-5): GAGVSQSPRYKVTKRGQDVALRCDPISGHVSLYWYRQALGQGPEFLTYFNYEAQQDKSGLPNDRFSAERPEGSISTLTIQRTEQRDSAMYRCASSLHRGGDQPQHFGDGTRLSIL.

The chain carries TRBV6-5 and TRBJ1-2, with D uncertain. CDR1 and CDR2 from the germline V gene are MNHEY and SVGAGI. CDR3 size: 13 residues. The ends were cut back, 0 bases at V and 5 bases at J, with 7 bases in the middle. The CDR3 loop reads CASSYSADYGYTF. The CDR3 nucleotides are TGTGCCAGCAGTTACTCGGCAGATTATGGCTACACCTTC.

The V gene is TRBV24-1, the J gene TRBJ2-1; no clear D. There are 13 residues in the CDR3. From germline, CDR1 is KGHDR and CDR2 SFDVKD. With 4 bases removed from V and 8 bases from J, the gap between germline ends came to 11 bases. In DNA, the CDR3 is TGTGCCACCAGTGACCACTTGGGCCATGAGCAGTTCTTC. It encodes CATSDHLGHEQFF.

The gene calls are TRBV30 and TRBJ1-2; no clear D. The germline gives CDR1 GTSNPN, CDR2 SVGIG (reference sequence). Trimming stripped 1 base from V and 4 bases from J, with 13 bases between. The CDR3 length is 14 residues. The DNA for the CDR3 is TGTGCCTGGAGTGGAATCGTACAGAGCTATGGCTACACCTTC. It is translated as CAWSGIVQSYGYTF. The full variable domain, in which reference TRBV30 and TRBJ1-2 provide the parts outside the CDR3, is SQTIHQWPATLVQPVGSPLSLECTVEGTSNPNLYWYRQAAGRGLQLLFYSVGIGQISSEVPQNLSASRPQDRQFILSSKKLLLSDSGFYLCAWSGIVQSYGYTFGSGTRLTVV.

This chain links TRBV6-5 with TRBJ1-6; 9 bases are a match to TRBD1. This CDR3 region has 15 residues. Germline assignment: CDR1 MNHEY and CDR2 SVGAGI. The ends lost 6 bases at V and 7 bases at J; junction bases unmatched: 7. CDR3 sequence reads: CASSGTGGRNSPLHF. The CDR3 bases are TGTGCCAGCAGCGGAACAGGGGGCCGGAATTCACCCCTCCACTTT.

This rearrangement joins TRBV12-2 to TRBJ1-5; TRBD1, the table's D call, was not compared with the DNA. TRBV12-2 is an annotated pseudogene. The CDR3 extends over 16 amino acids. The DNA for the CDR3 is TGTGCAAAAGTTTTAGAACAGGGGAAGCAGAACCAGCCCCAGCATTTT. Amino acid sequence: CAKVLEQGKQNQPQHF.

At least ten counts were recorded for this clone. J is TRBJ1-6 and V is TRBV3-1 (or the pseudogene TRBV3-2); TRBD1 matches 8 bases. The germline gives CDR1 LGHDT, CDR2 YNNKEL (reference sequence). This CDR3 is built from 15 residues. The V and J ends lost 4 bases and 7 bases, in that order; junction bases with no gene match: 6. DNA for the CDR3: TGTGCCAGCAGCCCATTGACAGGGGTAAATTCACCCCTCCACTTT. Its protein is CASSPLTGVNSPLHF.

The chain couples TRBV14 to TRBJ2-7; TRBD2 matches 10 bases. This CDR3 has 15 amino acids. With 1 base clipped from V and 1 base from J, the junction kept 1 base outside the gene matches. CDR1 and CDR2 from the germline V gene are SGHDN and FVKESK. CDR3 sequence (DNA): TGTGCCAGCAGCCAAGTAGCGGGAGGTTCCTACGAGCAGTACTTC. Protein sequence: CASSQVAGGSYEQYF.

The chain has TRBV18 and TRBJ2-7; D might be TRBD1 (5 bases). The CDR3 length is 15 residues. Germline-derived CDR1 and CDR2 are KGHSH and LQKENI. Trimming took 0 bases from V and 3 from J, leaving 12 bases between them. DNA for the CDR3: TGTGCCAGCTCACCACCTGTAACAGGTCTCTACGAGCAGTACTTC. Amino acid sequence: CASSPPVTGLYEQYF.

A remark on this clone: The junction and the germline gene differ at one end; a read error may be behind it. This chain joins TRBV6-5 and TRBJ1-1; TRBD1 aligns across 8 bases. The CDR3 is 13 amino acids. Germline assignment: CDR1 MNHEY and CDR2 SVGAGI. This CDR3 reads CASSYNADRGLIF. The CDR3 DNA follows: TGTGCCAGCAGTTACAACGCCGACAGGGGCCTTATCTTT.

The chain combines TRBV15 with TRBJ2-7; a weak D match, TRBD1 (8 bases). The CDR3 contains 16 residues. V was pared by 1 base and J by 5 bases, with 18 bases between. Per the germline V gene, CDR1 is LNHNV and CDR2 is YYDKDF (reference sequence). This CDR3 is CATSRAPTGGGHEQYF. CDR3 nucleotide sequence: TGTGCCACCAGCAGAGCCCCAACAGGGGGAGGGCACGAGCAGTACTTC. Full variable domain (remainder filled in from reference TRBV15 and TRBJ2-7): DAMVIQNPRYQVTQFGKPVTLSCSQTLNHNVMYWYQQKSSQAPKLLFHYYDKDFNNEADTPDNFQSRRPNTSFCFLDIRSPGLGDTAMYLCATSRAPTGGGHEQYFGPGTRLTVT.

The V gene is TRBV5-1, the J gene TRBJ1-2; no definite D call. Germline assignment: CDR1 SGHRS and CDR2 YFSETQ. V was clipped by 4 bases and J by 2 bases, with 9 bases between them. CDR3 size: 13 residues. CDR3 in amino acids: CASSPRQNYGYTF. The CDR3 region has the DNA TGCGCCAGCAGCCCGAGGCAGAACTATGGCTACACCTTC.

The V call is TRBV5-1, the J call TRBJ1-4, with 12 bases aligning to TRBD1. CDR3 size: 20 residues. Unmatched junction bases numbered 16, after V lost 5 bases and J lost 2 bases. CDR1 is SGHRS and CDR2 is YFSETQ in the germline V gene. In nucleotides, the CDR3 is TGCGCCAGCAGTTCCTCGGGACAGGGGGCATTTTTCAAGACTAATGAAAAACTGTTTTTT. This codes for CASSSSGQGAFFKTNEKLFF.

The chain links TRBV30 to TRBJ2-3; 7 bases are shared with TRBD1. V dropped 3 bases and J dropped 1; count of bases not matched to a gene: 1. Germline loops: CDR1 GTSNPN, CDR2 SVGIG (reference sequence). This CDR3 spans 13 amino acids. The DNA of the CDR3 is TGTGCCTGGAGCGGACAGGGCACAGATACGCAGTATTTT. Translation: CAWSGQGTDTQYF.

The rearrangement links TRBV7-8 to TRBJ2-3; D is undetermined. CDR3 size: 14 residues. Germline values: CDR1 SGHVS, CDR2 FQNEAQ. The V and J ends lost 2 bases and 0 bases respectively, with 6 bases between them. The CDR3 is CASSLFSSTDTQYF. The DNA for the CDR3 is TGTGCCAGCAGCTTATTTTCTAGCACAGATACGCAGTATTTT.